This T cell receptor beta chain was observed in a study of T cell changes during pregnancy in multiple sclerosis. Produced via immunoSEQ multiplex PCR; TCRdb's table is partial and in-frame only. The sample shows approximately 50,000 clones, 91% of them seen only once. The sequence was obtained from a female donor with multiple sclerosis, enrolled in a pregnancy study. Sequencing used CD8+ T cells from peripheral blood mononuclear cells, obtained after pregnancy.

For the CDR3, the DNA is TGTGCCAGCAGCTTCCCTAGCGGGGGGGCCGTCAATGAGCAGTTCTTC. It translates to CASSFPSGGAVNEQFF. The chain is built from TRBV13 and TRBJ2-1; TRBD2 matches 12 bases. Trimming cost V 3 bases and J 6 bases; bases outside gene matches: 6. Germline V gene sequence: CDR1 PRHDT, CDR2 FYEKMQ (reference sequence). The CDR3 runs 16 residues.